This TCR beta chain was found in a study of identical twins. V shed 4 bases and J 7 bases; nucleotides not matched to a gene: 6. This CDR3 contains 16 residues. Germline-derived CDR1 and CDR2 are SGHTA and FQGNSA. Points from the study as a whole: Insertions ran lower in abundant cord blood beta clonotypes, though not in memory repertoires.

This clonotype was seen more than once but under ten times. Its target is unknown. MiXCR was run by TCRdb on the 5' RACE reads, yielding one entry per CDR3 protein. This repertoire shows a few hundred thousand distinct CDR3 sequences, around 20% found once; its top ten account for around 10%. The chain joins TRBV7-2 to TRBJ2-1, with TRBD2 matching over 14 bases. The clonotype was recovered from a man in his forties or fifties in good health. Sequences were obtained from naive T cells sorted from blood. The CDR3 spells CASSYLTSGGVNEQFF. The CDR3 nucleotides read TGTGCCAGCAGCTACCTGACTAGCGGGGGGGTGAATGAGCAGTTCTTC.